Here is one T cell receptor (beta chain) with its context. These data are taken from a study of T cell responses to AZD1222 COVID-19 vaccine. The CDR3 is 12 residues long. Germline V gene lookup returns CDR1 LGHDT and CDR2 YNNKEL (reference sequence). V gave up 1 base and J gave up 3 bases, with 3 bases separating them. Clones were sequenced by immunoSEQ multiplex PCR, and TCRdb holds only the in-frame ones, with some missing. The sample records around 80,000 clones, 85% to 95% being singletons. The chain uses TRBV3-1 (or the pseudogene TRBV3-2) and TRBJ2-5; D is undetermined. The sample was peripheral blood, taken on day 0 of AZD1222 vaccination. The TCR sequence derives from an adult in good health. The CDR3 loop is CASSQAEETQYF. The CDR3, as DNA: TGTGCCAGCAGCCAAGCGGAAGAGACCCAGTACTTC.